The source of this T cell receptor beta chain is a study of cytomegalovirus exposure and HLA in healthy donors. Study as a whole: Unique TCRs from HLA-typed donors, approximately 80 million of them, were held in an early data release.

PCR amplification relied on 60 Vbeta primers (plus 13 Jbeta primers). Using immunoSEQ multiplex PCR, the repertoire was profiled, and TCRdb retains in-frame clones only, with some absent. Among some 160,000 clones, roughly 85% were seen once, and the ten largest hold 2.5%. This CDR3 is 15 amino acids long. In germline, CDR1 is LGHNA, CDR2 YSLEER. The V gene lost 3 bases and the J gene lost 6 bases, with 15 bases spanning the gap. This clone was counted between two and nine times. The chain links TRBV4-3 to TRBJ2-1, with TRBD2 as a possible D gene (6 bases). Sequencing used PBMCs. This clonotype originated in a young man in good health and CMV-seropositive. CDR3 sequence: CASSQGRNYPNEQFF. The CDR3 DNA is TGCGCCAGCAGCCAGGGGAGGAACTATCCCAATGAGCAGTTCTTC.